These 10 T cell receptor beta chains were all obtained from the same sample, sequenced in a study of metastatic and nonmetastatic thyroid tumors. Through MiXCR, TCRdb re-clonotyped the PCR reads. The table shows 10,000 or so clones, with around 30% occurring only once. Patients were all untreated before their thyroid surgery. The sample comprised tumor tissue. The receptor source for this set is a female donor with papillary thyroid cancer or a benign thyroid nodule (not recorded which). Some clones in this sample may be carry-over from other donors' samples.

This clone showed up many times. The gene calls are TRBV9 and TRBJ2-1; no clear D gene. Germline assignment: CDR1 SGDLS and CDR2 YYNGEE. The ends were cut back, 2 bases at V and 12 bases at J, with 15 bases in the middle. This CDR3 spans 13 amino acids. CDR3 DNA: TGTGCCAGCAGCGTTTTGCCAGACCTTAGGCAGTTCTTC. This translates into CASSVLPDLRQFF.

The V call is TRBV20-1, the J call TRBJ1-1, with 7 bases identical to TRBD1. The CDR3 contains 13 residues. V was pared by 8 bases and J by 7 bases, with 13 bases of the junction left unmatched. Germline CDR1 DFQATT, CDR2 SNEGSKA (reference sequence). CDR3 sequence reads: CSTEGASPVEAFF. The CDR3 DNA follows: TGCAGTACAGAGGGGGCATCCCCCGTTGAAGCTTTCTTT.

In this sample, this clone is medium-sized (0.01 to 0.1%). J is TRBJ2-1 and V is TRBV27, with 8 bases that match TRBD2. Unmatched junction bases numbered 10, after V lost 8 bases and J lost 7 bases. Germline V gene lookup returns CDR1 MNHEY and CDR2 SMNVEV (reference sequence). The CDR3 totals 14 residues. The CDR3 DNA reads as TGTGCCAGCTCCCGGGGGGGAGTGGTGAATGAGCAGTTCTTC. Translated: CASSRGGVVNEQFF.

The rearrangement joins TRBV5-1 to TRBJ1-1; the match to TRBD1 covers 7 bases. This CDR3 is built from 15 residues. V was pared by 4 bases and J by 4 bases, with 10 bases of the junction left unmatched. Germline lookup yields CDR1 SGHRS and CDR2 YFSETQ. CDR3 residues: CASSPETGVFTEAFF. The CDR3 nucleotides read TGCGCCAGCAGCCCTGAAACAGGGGTGTTCACTGAAGCTTTCTTT.

This clone was seen only a few times. The chain combines TRBV7-8 with TRBJ2-2, with 7 positions matching TRBD2. Per germline, CDR1 SGHVS and CDR2 FQNEAQ. Trimming removed 0 bases from V and 4 bases from J; junction bases left unmatched: 5. The CDR3 extends over 16 amino acids. The CDR3 coding sequence is TGTGCCAGCAGCTTAGCGCCCAGGGAGGGCACCGGGGAGCTGTTTTTT. Residues: CASSLAPREGTGELFF. The full variable domain, completed using reference TRBV7-8 and TRBJ2-2, is GAGVSQSPRYKVAKRGQDVALRCDPISGHVSLFWYQQALGQGPEFLTYFQNEAQLDKSGLPSDRFFAERPEGSVSTLKIQRTQQEDSAVYLCASSLAPREGTGELFFGEGSRLTVL.

Relative to its sample, this clone is medium-sized. CDR3 in amino acids: CASSLGWQGRIRYEQYF. The CDR3 nucleotides are TGCGCCAGCAGCTTGGGATGGCAGGGGCGAATAAGATACGAGCAGTACTTC. V usage is TRBV5-1 and J usage is TRBJ2-7; possibly TRBD1 for D (6 bases). Germline V lookup: CDR1 SGHRS, CDR2 YFSETQ. Trimming took off 0 bases at V and 4 bases at J, with 20 bases between the two ends. The CDR3 is made up of 17 amino acids. Supplemented by reference TRBV5-1 and TRBJ2-7, the full variable domain reads KAGVTQTPRYLIKTRGQQVTLSCSPISGHRSVSWYQQTPGQGLQFLFEYFSETQRNKGNFPGRFSGRQFSNSRSEMNVSTLELGDSALYLCASSLGWQGRIRYEQYFGPGTRLTVT.

By frequency in the sample, this clone is medium-sized. The J gene is TRBJ2-7, the V gene TRBV6-5; 9 bases match TRBD2. The CDR3 extends over 16 amino acids. The germline CDR1 and CDR2 sequences are MNHEY and SVGAGI. After removal of 0 bases from V and 7 bases from J, the junction contained 10 bases not matched to a gene. The chain's CDR3 is CASSYSSPAGGYEQYF. The CDR3 region has the DNA TGTGCCAGCAGTTACTCGAGTCCAGCGGGAGGTTATGAGCAGTACTTC.

The chain carries TRBV11-3 and TRBJ2-3; TRBD1 aligns across 7 bases. CDR1 and CDR2 (germline): SGHNT, YENEEA. J lost 0 bases, V lost 4 bases, and 1 base had no gene match. This CDR3 spans 14 amino acids. The CDR3 loop reads CASSWDSSTDTQYF. In DNA, the CDR3 is TGTGCCAGCAGCTGGGACAGTAGCACAGATACGCAGTATTTT.

The chain uses TRBV4-1 and TRBJ1-5; D is uncertain. CDR1 is MGHRA and CDR2 is YSYEKL in the germline V gene. V was clipped by 4 bases and J by 2 bases, with 9 bases between them. The CDR3 runs 14 residues. The DNA for the CDR3 is TGCGCCAGCAGCCCGATGAAGGGCAATCAGCCCCAGCATTTT. Amino acid sequence: CASSPMKGNQPQHF.

This clone was recorded a few times. V is TRBV12-5 and J is TRBJ1-5; the D is unclear. Germline V lookup: CDR1 LGHNT, CDR2 FRNRAP. CDR3 length: 12 amino acids. Trimming removed 1 base from V and 5 bases from J, with 3 bases in between. The CDR3 region has the DNA TGTGCTAGTGGTTTGGCCTATCAGCCCCAGCATTTT. The encoded protein is CASGLAYQPQHF. Based on the CDR3 plus reference TRBV12-5 and TRBJ1-5, the full variable domain is DARVTQTPRHKVTEMGQEVTMRCQPILGHNTVFWYRQTMMQGLELLAYFRNRAPLDDSGMPKDRFSAEMPDATLATLKIQPSEPRDSAVYFCASGLAYQPQHFGDGTRLSIL.